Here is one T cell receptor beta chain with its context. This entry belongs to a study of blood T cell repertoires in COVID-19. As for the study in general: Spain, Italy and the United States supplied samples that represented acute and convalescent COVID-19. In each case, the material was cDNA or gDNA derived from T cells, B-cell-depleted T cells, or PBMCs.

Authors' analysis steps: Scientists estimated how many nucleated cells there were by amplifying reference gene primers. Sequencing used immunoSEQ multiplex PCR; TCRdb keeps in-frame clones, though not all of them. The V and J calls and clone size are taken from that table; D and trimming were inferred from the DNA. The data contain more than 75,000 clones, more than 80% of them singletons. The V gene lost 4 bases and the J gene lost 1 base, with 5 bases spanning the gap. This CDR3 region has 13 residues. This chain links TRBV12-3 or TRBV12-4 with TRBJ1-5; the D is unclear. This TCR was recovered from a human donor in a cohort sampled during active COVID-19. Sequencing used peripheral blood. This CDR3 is CASSSQSNQPQHF. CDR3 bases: TGTGCCAGCAGTTCCCAGAGCAATCAGCCCCAGCATTTT.